Listed here is a single T cell receptor beta chain. Germline assignment: CDR1 PRHDT and CDR2 FYEKMQ (reference sequence). The CDR3 is 15 amino acids. The V segment lost 5 bases and the J segment 8 bases; nucleotides outside the gene matches: 9. The source of the sample is a study of cytomegalovirus exposure and HLA in healthy donors. The PCR used 60 Vbeta and 13 Jbeta primers. Produced via immunoSEQ multiplex PCR; TCRdb's table is partial and in-frame only. Of approximately 100,000 clones in the sample, over 60% are singletons; the top ten hold 16%. This chain links TRBV13 with TRBJ1-6; 7 bases align to TRBD1. Sequencing was carried out using PBMCs. This TCR came from a man aged 55 to 70 in good health and CMV-seropositive. The CDR3 DNA follows: TGTGCCAGCAGCCATCGAACAGGGGTGGATTCACCCCTCCACTTT. Translated, it gives CASSHRTGVDSPLHF. The variable domain in full, completed from reference TRBV13 and TRBJ1-6, reads AAGVIQSPRHLIKEKRETATLKCYPIPRHDTVYWYQQGPGQDPQFLISFYEKMQSDKGSIPDRFSAQQFSDYHSELNMSSLELGDSALYFCASSHRTGVDSPLHFGNGTRLTVT.